This TCR beta chain was recorded in a study of blood T cells in healthy people across ages (dated by TCRdb to about 2015). Regarding the research as a whole: Template switching captured roughly one uniquely barcoded TCR beta cDNA molecule per two T cells in model experiments. Two additional independent replicas of 1 million unique cDNA reads from the same blood draw were analyzed for two donors (one aged 18 to 30 and one aged 80 or older). Age-related changes in TCR beta repertoire diversity were measured in the study by deep sequencing normalized with unique cDNA molecular identifiers. Four age groups were formed from the donors: young (average approximately 15 years), middle-aged (around 37), aged (approximately 60) and long-lived (approximately 80).

CDR3 length: 16 amino acids, cysteine to phenylalanine. The kept DNA is CDR3 alone, 48 bases in frame from the first base. After removal of 8 bases from V and 4 bases from J, the junction retains 9 bases not matched to a gene. The germline V gene provides CDR1 MDHEN and CDR2 SYDVKM. The investigation overall reported the following: As age increased, observed TCR beta diversity per million T cells dropped in a roughly linear way, and a significant reduction was already evident by age about 36. The long-lived group showed more naive CD4+ T cells, fewer expanded clones and increased TCR diversity than the aged group, suggesting age selection. Estimates of total diversity from one million sequenced T cells were regarded as lower bounds and underestimates. Bulk unsorted PBMC profiling prevented conclusive comparison of naive and antigen-experienced compartments. A strong correlation was found between observed TCR beta diversity and the percentage of naive T cells measured by flow cytometry. Because the CMV infection status of the donors was unknown, age-related changes in expanded clonotypes may potentially have been confounded.

Library prep was done by 5' RACE. Sequenced on an Illumina HiSeq 2500. A second PCR of about 6 to 12 cycles was run with a J-beta primer mix and a sample-barcoded 5' primer. A template-switch 5' adaptor carrying 12 random nucleotides introduced a unique molecular identifier onto each TCR beta cDNA molecule. At least 3 million CDR3-containing paired-end reads were obtained from each sample. All of the RNA was converted into first-strand cDNA using the Mint cDNA synthesis kit, with a TRBC-specific oligonucleotide serving as the primer. All cDNA was treated with uracil-DNA glycosylase and then went through a first 18-cycle PCR with the universal primers M1SS and BC2_uni_R. In the original analysis: For normalization, 1 million high-quality reads were randomly selected from each sample, with every read carrying a distinct molecular identifier. Reads sharing molecular identifiers were discarded rather than binned into consensus sequences. CDR3 identification, clonotype clustering and error correction used MiTCR with a Q25 quality threshold and the strictest error-elimination algorithm. A nonparametric unseen species model with Euler transformation was used to estimate a lower bound on total TCR beta diversity. Through fastp at Q25 and MiXCR, TCRdb rebuilt clones from the public reads, retaining in-frame beta chains. Rows matching on CDR3 protein sequence are summarized as one entry with the most common DNA and genes. These V and J calls rely on TCRdb rather than the paper's analysis. The sample profile shows 900,000 to 950,000 distinct CDR3 sequences; 25% to 30% of them were found once. The ten most abundant clones make up approximately 10% of the sample.

This clonotype was observed many times. Which antigen it targets is not known. No much larger clone is present one base from it, and per-base qualities are unavailable. Systemically healthy Caucasian individuals from Russia, around 38 in total and aged about 6 to 90 years, were included as donors. Around 9.9 milliliters of peripheral blood were collected from each donor into EDTA-treated Vacutainer tubes. Ficoll-Paque density-gradient centrifugation was used to isolate PBMCs, with at least 6.5 million per sample. Total RNA was extracted from PBMCs with Trizol reagent, with at least 5.5 micrograms obtained per sample. For every donor, an aliquot of PBMCs went through flow cytometry to measure the percentages of naive CD45RAhigh/CD27high T cells. These data were also reused for a study on T cells of mothers and their children. As the second study states: The donors were nine systemically healthy Caucasian individuals, made up of three mothers and their six children. cDNA synthesis used all of the extracted RNA, with about 1.5 ug of RNA in each 15 ul reaction. Sample barcodes and 2-4 random nucleotides were added via the M1S primer in the second PCR. More than 9.5 million TCR beta CDR3 reads were obtained from each mother, and about 3 million reads were obtained from each child. In both related and unrelated pairs, thymic selection shapes the output of TCR recombination in a similar way, with inherited differences having only a minor effect. Related mother-child pairs always showed normalized repertoire overlap that was slightly higher than in unrelated mother-child pairs, though the difference was never significant. With a sensitivity of approximately 100 clones per million clonotypes, no persistent microchimeric T cell clones were detected. In the study, deep NGS was used to compare the TCR beta repertoires of mothers and children, and features distinguishing related mother-child pairs from unrelated individuals were sought. On average, the children were about 10 +/- 4 years old, while the mothers were about 38 +/- 4 years old. After adapter ligation was performed with NEBNext reagents, the libraries were sequenced on an Illumina HiSeq 2000 with 100+100 nt paired-end reads. To prevent cross-contamination, the mother and child libraries were prepared one month apart and sequenced in separate runs. Between about 500,000 and 2,300,000 distinct TCR beta clonotypes were identified per donor. Naive TCR beta clonotypes were estimated from low-frequency clonotypes matched to each donor's FACS-determined naive share, without sorting.

The origin of this receptor is a middle-aged woman in good health. In this chain, TRBV28 is recombined with TRBJ2-2; 11 bases in the junction line up with TRBD2. The sequenced sample consisted of blood. Here is the DNA: TGTGCCAGCGGACTTAGCGGGGGGGCCGTCACCGGGGAGCTGTTTTTT. Translated, it gives CASGLSGGAVTGELFF.